One and the same sample provided the 3 T cell receptor beta chains below, sequenced in a study of T cell responses to AZD1222 COVID-19 vaccine (dated by TCRdb to the early 2020s). The library was obtained by the immunoSEQ multiplex PCR assay. TCRdb retrieved this table from immuneACCESS and kept in-frame rearrangements only. Not all clones are present; in checked studies, unresolved V genes account for under half, and no reason is known for the remainder. The sample contains around 140,000 clones, 85% to 95% of them found a single time. Around 12% of the sample belongs to the ten largest clones. Sample time point, as interpreted from the label and publication: sample from adult after SARS-CoV-2 infection, after symptom onset. The sample consisted of peripheral blood, taken after recovery from COVID-19. These receptors were collected from an adult who had recovered from COVID-19.

The chain couples TRBV28 to TRBJ2-7; tentatively, D is TRBD2 (5 bases). The CDR3 runs 15 residues. V lost 6 bases to trimming and J lost 2 bases, with 17 bases between them. The germline CDR1 and CDR2 sequences are MDHEN and SYDVKM. CDR3 nucleotide sequence: TGTGCCAGCAGCCCACGGCCGGGGATCACCTACGAGCAGTACTTC. Residues: CASSPRPGITYEQYF.

This rearrangement joins TRBV6-4 to TRBJ2-2, with 8 positions matching TRBD2. This CDR3 contains 14 residues. Germline CDR1 is MRHNA and CDR2 is SNTAGT. The junction had 1 base not matched to a gene; V was cut back by 3 bases and J by 4 bases. The CDR3 here is CASSEAGGTGELFF. The CDR3 region has the DNA TGTGCCAGCAGTGAGGCGGGGGGCACCGGGGAGCTGTTTTTT.

The chain links TRBV21-1 to TRBJ1-5; the table's D call TRBD1 went unverified against the DNA. TRBV21-1 is recorded as a pseudogene. This CDR3 contains 23 residues. The CDR3 region is CASSKRGQRRFTEDVGSNQPQHF. The CDR3 nucleotides read TGTGCCAGCAGCAAACGGGGACAGAGGCGTTTTACAGAAGACGTGGGAAGCAATCAGCCCCAGCATTTT.